This TCR beta chain was recovered during a study of CD8 T cells in ankylosing spondylitis. In regard to this clonotype: Its antigen is as yet unknown.

Quantitative molecular-barcoded 5'-RACE generated the TCR beta libraries. In TCRdb, the 5' RACE reads were re-called with MiXCR into one record per CDR3 protein. Altogether more than 150,000 distinct CDR3 sequences are present, around a tenth being singletons, with the ten largest covering approximately 32%. Findings and caveats of the study: There was reportedly significant enrichment of clones that were disease-linked in matched ankylosing spondylitis synovial fluid. CD8+ by phenotype, disease-linked clones were relatively rare in peripheral blood. There was a TCR beta motif, made of several highly homologous variants, that appeared characteristic of ankylosing spondylitis blood.

The sample was blood, either unsorted or a sorted T cell fraction (not recorded which). This sequence was found in a male donor with ankylosing spondylitis or in good health (not recorded which).

CDR3 loop: CASRRTGTGDSPLHF. The CDR3 coding sequence is TGTGCCAGCAGGCGCACCGGGACAGGGGATTCACCCCTCCACTTT. The rearrangement joins TRBV6-6 to TRBJ1-6; 10 bases line up with TRBD1. The CDR3 extends over 15 amino acids. The trim removed 6 bases at V and 8 bases at J, leaving 7 bases unmatched. CDR1 and CDR2 from the germline V gene are MNHNY and SVGAGI (reference sequence).